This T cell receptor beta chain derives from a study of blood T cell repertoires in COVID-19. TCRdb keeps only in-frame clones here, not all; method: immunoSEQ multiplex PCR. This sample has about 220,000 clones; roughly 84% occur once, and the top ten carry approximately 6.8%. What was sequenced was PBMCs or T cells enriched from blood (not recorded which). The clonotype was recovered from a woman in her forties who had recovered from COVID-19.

Here the CDR3 reads CATSRVKLSPSTDTQYF. Here the CDR3 DNA reads TGTGCCACCAGCAGAGTGAAACTGTCACCTAGCACAGATACGCAGTATTTT. This chain links TRBV15 with TRBJ2-3, with D hard to call. The CDR3 totals 17 residues. Germline CDR1 and CDR2: LNHNV and YYDKDF (reference sequence). The V end lost 1 base, the J end lost 0 bases, and 14 bases lay between the germline ends.